This TCR beta chain comes out of a study of blood T cell repertoires in COVID-19. Whole-study context: Acute and convalescent COVID-19 samples came from the United States, Italy and Spain. T cells, B-cell-depleted T cells, or PBMCs supplied cDNA or gDNA.

In the authors' workflow: Amplification from reference gene primers served as the basis for estimated nucleated cell counts. This table comes from immunoSEQ multiplex PCR, and its TCRdb copy is limited to in-frame clones, with some not included. V, J and clone size are those of that table, while D and trimming were read from the DNA. The sample yields tens of thousands of clones, 80% to 90% seen once. The CDR3 length is 15 residues. V dropped 1 base and J dropped 7; count of bases not matched to a gene: 8. CDR1 KGHSH and CDR2 LQKENI come from the germline V gene. The sequence was obtained from a woman aged 55-75 years with acute or convalescent COVID-19. The chain is built from TRBV18 and TRBJ2-7; TRBD2 aligns across 9 bases. Sequenced material: peripheral blood. CDR3 residues: CASSPLGLAGQEQYF. CDR3 coding DNA: TGTGCCAGCTCACCACTCGGGCTAGCGGGGCAAGAGCAGTACTTC.